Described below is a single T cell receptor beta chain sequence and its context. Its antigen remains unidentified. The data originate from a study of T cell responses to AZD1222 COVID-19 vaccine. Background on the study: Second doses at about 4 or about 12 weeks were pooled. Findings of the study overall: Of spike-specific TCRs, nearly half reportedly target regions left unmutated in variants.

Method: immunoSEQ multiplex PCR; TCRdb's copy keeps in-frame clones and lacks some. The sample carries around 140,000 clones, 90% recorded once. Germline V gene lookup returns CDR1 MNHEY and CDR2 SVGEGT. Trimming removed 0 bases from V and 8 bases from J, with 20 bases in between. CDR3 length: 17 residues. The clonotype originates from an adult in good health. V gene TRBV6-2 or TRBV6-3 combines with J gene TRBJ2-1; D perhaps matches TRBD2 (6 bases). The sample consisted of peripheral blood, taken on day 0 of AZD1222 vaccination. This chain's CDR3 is CASSYSYRGKTRDEQFF. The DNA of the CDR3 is TGTGCCAGCAGTTACTCGTATCGGGGGAAGACTAGGGATGAGCAGTTCTTC.